This note documents a single TCR beta chain sequence. The V gene's germline CDR1 is SGHDN and CDR2 FVKESK. With 4 bases clipped from V and 4 bases from J, the junction kept 8 bases outside the gene matches. CDR3 size: 15 residues. Libraries were prepared by immunoSEQ multiplex PCR; TCRdb keeps only in-frame clonotypes and omits some of them. The sample gives 58,000 or so clones, roughly 91% of which show up once; 0.5% is in the top ten. This sample stems from a study of T cell changes during pregnancy in multiple sclerosis. This TCR was recovered from a female donor with multiple sclerosis, enrolled in a pregnancy study. The chain is built from TRBV14 and TRBJ1-2, with TRBD1 matching over 8 bases. Specimen: CD4+ T cells from peripheral blood mononuclear cells, collected in the third trimester of pregnancy. This CDR3 is CASSRTRDRLYGYTF. CDR3 sequence (DNA): TGTGCCAGCAGCCGGACCCGGGACAGGCTCTATGGCTACACCTTC.